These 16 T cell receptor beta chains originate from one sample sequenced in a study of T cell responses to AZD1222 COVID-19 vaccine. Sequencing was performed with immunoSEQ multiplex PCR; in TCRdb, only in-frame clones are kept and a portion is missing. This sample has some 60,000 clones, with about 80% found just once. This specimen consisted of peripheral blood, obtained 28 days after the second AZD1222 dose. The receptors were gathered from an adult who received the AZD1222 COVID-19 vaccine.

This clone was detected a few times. The CDR3 nucleotides are TGTGCCAGCAGCTTGAAGGGGGATGAAAAACTGTTTTTT. Protein product: CASSLKGDEKLFF. This chain connects TRBV11-3 to TRBJ1-4; weak D call: TRBD1 (6 bases). V lost 3 bases to trimming and J lost 6 bases, with 8 bases between them. Germline loops: CDR1 SGHNT, CDR2 YENEEA. The CDR3 extends over 13 amino acids.

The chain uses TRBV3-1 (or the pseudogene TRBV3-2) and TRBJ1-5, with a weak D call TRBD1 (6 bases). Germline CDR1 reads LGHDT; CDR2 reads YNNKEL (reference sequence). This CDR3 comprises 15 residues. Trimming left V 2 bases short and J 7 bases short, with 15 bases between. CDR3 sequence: CASSQFQGLQQPQHF. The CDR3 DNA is TGTGCCAGCAGCCAATTTCAGGGGCTTCAGCAGCCCCAGCATTTT.

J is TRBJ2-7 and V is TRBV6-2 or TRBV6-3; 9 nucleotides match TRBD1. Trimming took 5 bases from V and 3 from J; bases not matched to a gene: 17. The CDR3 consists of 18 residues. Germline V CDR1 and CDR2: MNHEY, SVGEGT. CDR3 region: CASSNPVLRDRVYYEQYF. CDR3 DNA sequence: TGTGCCAGCAGTAACCCCGTCTTGAGGGACAGGGTTTACTACGAGCAGTACTTC.

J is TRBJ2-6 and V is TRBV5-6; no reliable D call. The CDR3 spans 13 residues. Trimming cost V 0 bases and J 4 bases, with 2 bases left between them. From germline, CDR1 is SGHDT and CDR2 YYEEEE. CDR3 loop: CASSLAGANVLTF. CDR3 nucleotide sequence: TGTGCCAGCAGCTTGGCCGGGGCCAACGTCCTGACTTTC.

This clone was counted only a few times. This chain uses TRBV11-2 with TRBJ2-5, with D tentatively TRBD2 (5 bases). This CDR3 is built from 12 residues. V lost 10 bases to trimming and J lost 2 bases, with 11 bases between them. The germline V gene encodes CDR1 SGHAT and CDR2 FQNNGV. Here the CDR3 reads CATRGLQETQYF. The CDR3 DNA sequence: TGTGCCACCCGAGGGCTACAAGAGACCCAGTACTTC.

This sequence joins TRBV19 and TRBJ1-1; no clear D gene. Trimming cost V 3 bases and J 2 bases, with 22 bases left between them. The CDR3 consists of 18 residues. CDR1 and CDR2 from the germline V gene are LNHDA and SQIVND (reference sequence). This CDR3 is CASSMGIIRGRRNTEAFF. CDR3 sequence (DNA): TGTGCCAGTAGTATGGGTATTATCCGCGGACGGCGAAACACTGAAGCTTTCTTT.

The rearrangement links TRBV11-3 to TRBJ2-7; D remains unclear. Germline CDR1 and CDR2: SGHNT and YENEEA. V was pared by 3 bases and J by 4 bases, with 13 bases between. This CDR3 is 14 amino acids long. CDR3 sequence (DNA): TGTGCCAGCAGCTTCGGAAGTCCTCCTTACGAGCAGTACTTC. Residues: CASSFGSPPYEQYF.

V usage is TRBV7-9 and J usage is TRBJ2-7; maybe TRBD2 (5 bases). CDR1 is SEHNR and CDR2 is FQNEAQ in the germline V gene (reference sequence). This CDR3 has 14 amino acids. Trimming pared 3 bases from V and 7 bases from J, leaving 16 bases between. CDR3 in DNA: TGTGCCAGCAGCTTTGGAAACGGGGTAGGTGAGCAGTACTTC. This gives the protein CASSFGNGVGEQYF.

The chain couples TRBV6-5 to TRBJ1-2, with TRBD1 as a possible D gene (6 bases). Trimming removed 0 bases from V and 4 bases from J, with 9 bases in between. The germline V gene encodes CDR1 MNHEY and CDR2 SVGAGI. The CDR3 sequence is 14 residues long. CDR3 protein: CASSYSAGAYGYTF. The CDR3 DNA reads TGTGCCAGCAGTTACTCAGCAGGGGCCTATGGCTACACCTTC.

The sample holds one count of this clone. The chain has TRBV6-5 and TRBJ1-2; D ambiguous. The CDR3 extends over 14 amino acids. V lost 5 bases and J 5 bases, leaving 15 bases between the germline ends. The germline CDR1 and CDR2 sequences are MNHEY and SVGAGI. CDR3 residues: CASSRLGISYGYTF. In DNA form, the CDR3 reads TGTGCCAGCAGTCGTTTGGGCATATCTTATGGCTACACCTTC.

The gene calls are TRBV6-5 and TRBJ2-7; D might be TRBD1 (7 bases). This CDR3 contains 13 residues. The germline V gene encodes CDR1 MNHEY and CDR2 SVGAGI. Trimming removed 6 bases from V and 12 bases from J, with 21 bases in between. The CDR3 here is CASRRDSTSEMYF. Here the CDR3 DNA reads TGTGCCAGCAGGCGGGACAGTACCTCGGAAATGTACTTC.

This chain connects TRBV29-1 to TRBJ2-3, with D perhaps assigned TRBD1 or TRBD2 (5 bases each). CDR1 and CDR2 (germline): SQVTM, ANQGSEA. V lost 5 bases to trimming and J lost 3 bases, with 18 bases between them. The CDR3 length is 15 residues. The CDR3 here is CSVLSGNGGTDTQYF. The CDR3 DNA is TGCAGCGTTCTCTCAGGGAACGGAGGTACAGATACGCAGTATTTT.

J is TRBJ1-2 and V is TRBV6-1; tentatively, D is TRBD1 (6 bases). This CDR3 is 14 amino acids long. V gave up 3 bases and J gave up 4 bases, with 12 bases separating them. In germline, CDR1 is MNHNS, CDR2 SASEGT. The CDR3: CASSDGDTAYGYTF. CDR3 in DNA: TGTGCCAGCAGTGACGGGGACACTGCCTATGGCTACACCTTC.

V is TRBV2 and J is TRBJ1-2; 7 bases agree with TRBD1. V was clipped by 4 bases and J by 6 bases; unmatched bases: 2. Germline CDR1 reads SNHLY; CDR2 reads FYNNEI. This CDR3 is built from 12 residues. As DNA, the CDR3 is TGTGCCAGCAGTGGACAGGGTGATGGCTACACCTTC. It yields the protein CASSGQGDGYTF.

CDR3 loop: CASRGQALIYGYTF. In DNA form, the CDR3 reads TGTGCCAGCAGAGGACAGGCATTAATCTATGGCTACACCTTC. The rearrangement uses TRBV28 and TRBJ1-2, with TRBD1 matching 7 bases. CDR1 and CDR2 from the germline V gene are MDHEN and SYDVKM. V lost 6 bases to trimming and J lost 4 bases; unmatched junction nucleotides: 8. There are 14 residues in the CDR3.

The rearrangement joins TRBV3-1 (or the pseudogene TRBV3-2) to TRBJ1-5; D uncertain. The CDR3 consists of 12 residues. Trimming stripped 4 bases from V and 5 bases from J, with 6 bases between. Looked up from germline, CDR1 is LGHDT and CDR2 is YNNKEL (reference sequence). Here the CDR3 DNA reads TGTGCCAGCAGCCTCGGGGATCAGCCCCAGCATTTT. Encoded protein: CASSLGDQPQHF.